These T cell receptor beta chains were read from a single sample in a study of PD-L1 blockade in urothelial cancer. This table comes from immunoSEQ multiplex PCR, and its TCRdb copy is limited to in-frame clones, with some not included. The data contain 35,000 to 45,000 clones, 75% to 95% of them singletons. Sequenced here: PBMCs, sampled around atezolizumab (anti-PD-L1) treatment. The receptor set was obtained from a man in his sixties or seventies with urothelial cancer. Each CDR3 is given with its conserved first and last residue. The order of the fields is clone size, J gene, V gene, D gene, CDR3 protein, CDR3 DNA. The D gene is left open where the match is weak. Some rows have no size entry. The others give once, few or many, or a class for an expanded clone.

>NA|TRBJ2-7|TRBV20-1|TRBD2
CSASGLAGGF
TGCAGTGCTAGCGGACTAGCGGGTGGCTTC
>NA|TRBJ1-1|TRBV30|TRBD1
CAWSVRRGDTEAFF
TGTGCCTGGAGTGTACGCAGGGGGGACACTGAAGCTTTCTTT
>NA|TRBJ2-7|TRBV28|TRBD1
CASSLYSKGTGFSREQYF
TGTGCCAGCAGTTTATACTCCAAGGGGACAGGCTTTTCCCGCGAGCAGTACTTC
>NA|TRBJ2-7|TRBV28|NA
CASSLAGAKGYEQYF
TGTGCCAGCAGTTTAGCGGGGGCAAAAGGCTACGAGCAGTACTTC
>NA|TRBJ2-7|TRBV10-2|TRBD1
CASSQGQGLYEQYF
TGCGCCAGCAGTCAGGGACAGGGATTATACGAGCAGTACTTC
>NA|TRBJ2-3|TRBV5-4|NA
CASSLIADTDTQYF
TGTGCCAGCAGCTTGATAGCGGACACAGATACGCAGTATTTT
>NA|TRBJ2-3|TRBV19|TRBD2
CASSIPSGISTDTQYF
TGTGCCAGTAGTATACCCAGCGGGATAAGCACAGATACGCAGTATTTT
>NA|TRBJ2-3|TRBV5-1|TRBD2
CASSLGLAGPDTQYF
TGCGCCAGCAGCTTGGGCCTAGCGGGACCAGATACGCAGTATTTT
>NA|TRBJ2-7|TRBV5-4|TRBD2
CASSLRGVPAGLSYEQYF
TGTGCCAGCAGCTTGCGTGGCGTGCCAGCGGGATTATCCTACGAGCAGTACTTC
>NA|TRBJ2-1|TRBV27|TRBD2
CASSLYLLAGVNNEQFF
TGTGCCAGCAGTTTATACCTACTAGCGGGGGTAAATAATGAGCAGTTCTTC
>NA|TRBJ1-2|TRBV19|NA
CASSRTGSYYGYTF
TGTGCCAGTAGTCGTACAGGGAGCTACTATGGCTACACCTTC
>NA|TRBJ2-5|TRBV6-6|NA
CASRRQSQETQYF
TGTGCCAGCAGGCGACAGAGTCAAGAGACCCAGTACTTC
>NA|TRBJ2-3|TRBV25-1|NA
CASSKQTLTDTQYF
TGTGCCAGCAGTAAGCAAACTCTCACAGATACGCAGTATTTT
>NA|TRBJ2-3|TRBV5-1|TRBD2
CASSLATSGRGHTQYF
TGCGCCAGCAGCTTGGCCACTAGCGGGAGAGGGCATACGCAGTATTTT
>NA|TRBJ2-6|TRBV19|TRBD1
CASTASPGQGLSGANVLTF
TGTGCCAGTACAGCCTCTCCGGGACAGGGACTAAGTGGGGCCAACGTCCTGACTTTC
>NA|TRBJ1-2|TRBV5-1|NA
CASSLGGGPNSNYGYTF
TGCGCCAGCAGCTTGGGAGGAGGGCCAAATTCTAACTATGGCTACACCTTC
>once|TRBJ1-4|TRBV29-1|TRBD1
CSVGQGTTNEKLFF
TGCAGCGTTGGACAGGGGACAACTAATGAAAAACTGTTTTTT
>medium-sized|TRBJ2-5|TRBV11-2|TRBD1
CASSLVRGPETQYF
TGTGCCAGCAGCTTGGTCAGGGGGCCGGAGACCCAGTACTTC
>NA|TRBJ2-3|TRBV13|NA
CASSPTRGPQYF
TGTGCCAGCAGCCCGACCCGAGGTCCGCAGTATTTT
>once|TRBJ1-2|TRBV6-6|NA
CASMNRANYGYTF
TGTGCCAGCATGAACAGGGCTAACTATGGCTACACCTTC
>NA|TRBJ1-4|TRBV7-8|TRBD1
CASSLAGTVNEKLFF
TGTGCCAGCAGCTTAGCGGGGACAGTTAATGAAAAACTGTTTTTT
>once|TRBJ2-6|TRBV5-1|NA
CASKATGANVLTF
TGCGCCAGCAAAGCCACTGGGGCCAACGTCCTGACTTTC
>NA|TRBJ1-2|TRBV10-3|NA
CATSRTQGKGGYTF
TGTGCCACCTCTAGGACGCAGGGCAAAGGTGGCTACACCTTC
>NA|TRBJ1-3|TRBV28|NA
CASSLQGRNTIYF
TGTGCCAGCAGTTTACAGGGGAGAAACACCATATATTTT
>NA|TRBJ2-7|TRBV6-5|NA
CASSYSRSPSYEQYF
TGTGCCAGCAGTTACAGCAGGTCGCCATCCTACGAGCAGTACTTC
>NA|TRBJ2-7|TRBV14|NA
CASSQGLPAMSYEQYF
TGTGCCAGCAGCCAAGGTTTGCCAGCGATGTCCTACGAGCAGTACTTC
>NA|TRBJ2-3|TRBV15|NA
CATSRASLGDTQYF
TGTGCCACCAGCAGAGCCTCACTTGGAGATACGCAGTATTTT
>NA|TRBJ2-5|TRBV18|TRBD2
CASSPFTGTSGQETQYF
TGTGCCAGCTCACCATTTACCGGGACTAGCGGTCAAGAGACCCAGTACTTC
>few|TRBJ1-2|TRBV11-1|TRBD1
CASSSTGDGYTF
TGTGCCAGCAGCTCAACAGGGGATGGCTACACCTTC
>NA|TRBJ2-1|TRBV12-5|NA
CASGLISVGARDNEQFF
TGTGCTAGTGGTTTGATTTCTGTGGGAGCGAGAGACAATGAGCAGTTCTTC
>NA|TRBJ1-3|TRBV5-1|NA
CASSLAGSISGNTIYF
TGCGCCAGCAGCTTGGCCGGTTCAATCTCTGGAAACACCATATATTTT
>NA|TRBJ2-7|TRBV27|TRBD1
CASGRDRVHEQYF
TGTGCCAGCGGCCGGGACAGGGTCCACGAGCAGTACTTC
>NA|TRBJ2-1|TRBV5-4|TRBD2
CASSLGASGNSYNEQFF
TGTGCCAGCAGCTTGGGGGCTAGCGGTAACTCCTACAATGAGCAGTTCTTC
>NA|TRBJ2-2|TRBV14|TRBD2
CASSPSGRKTGELFF
TGTGCCAGCAGCCCTAGCGGGAGAAAAACCGGGGAGCTGTTTTTT
>NA|TRBJ2-5|TRBV28|NA
CASSLLAQETQYF
TGTGCCAGCAGTTTACTAGCTCAAGAGACCCAGTACTTC
>NA|TRBJ2-7|TRBV4-1|TRBD1
CASSQVMGQGTYEQYF
TGCGCCAGCAGCCAAGTGATGGGACAGGGCACCTACGAGCAGTACTTC
>NA|TRBJ2-3|TRBV18|NA
CASSPSPGLSTDTQYF
TGTGCCAGCTCACCATCGCCGGGATTGAGCACAGATACGCAGTATTTT
>NA|TRBJ2-7|TRBV6-1|TRBD2
CASSVTSGRGYEQYF
TGTGCCAGCAGTGTGACTAGCGGGAGAGGTTACGAGCAGTACTTC
>NA|TRBJ2-2|TRBV27|NA
CASSPGTMNTGELFF
TGTGCCAGCAGTCCCGGGACAATGAACACCGGGGAGCTGTTTTTT
>NA|TRBJ2-1|TRBV6-6|NA
CASSYSGRTSYNEQFF
TGTGCCAGCAGTTACTCAGGAAGGACTTCCTACAATGAGCAGTTCTTC
>NA|TRBJ2-7|TRBV2|TRBD2
CASSDSSGVPEQYF
TGTGCCAGCAGTGACTCTAGCGGGGTACCCGAGCAGTACTTC
>NA|TRBJ2-5|TRBV7-9|NA
CASSSQGRETQYF
TGTGCCAGCAGCTCTCAGGGAAGGGAGACCCAGTACTTC
>NA|TRBJ2-5|TRBV19|TRBD2
CASSTGTSGRGETQYF
TGTGCCAGTAGTACCGGGACTAGCGGGAGAGGAGAGACCCAGTACTTC
>NA|TRBJ1-1|TRBV28|NA
CASSFSGGNMQAFF
TGTGCCAGCAGTTTTTCGGGGGGAAACATGCAAGCTTTCTTT
>NA|TRBJ2-7|TRBV4-2|TRBD1
CASSQAQGAYEQYF
TGTGCCAGCAGCCAAGCGCAGGGGGCCTACGAGCAGTACTTC
>NA|TRBJ2-7|TRBV7-2|TRBD2
CASSPYSGSGYEQYF
TGTGCCAGCAGCCCCTATAGCGGGAGCGGCTACGAGCAGTACTTC
>NA|TRBJ2-5|TRBV5-4|TRBD2
CASSSGTSGAEETQYF
TGTGCCAGCAGCTCTGGGACTAGCGGGGCCGAAGAGACCCAGTACTTC
>NA|TRBJ2-7|TRBV6-6|NA
CVSSLRQNPPYEQYF
TGTGTCAGCAGTCTCAGACAGAACCCGCCCTACGAGCAGTACTTC
>NA|TRBJ2-1|TRBV11-2|NA
CASSSTTYNEQFF
TGTGCCAGCAGCTCAACAACCTACAATGAGCAGTTCTTC
>NA|TRBJ2-7|TRBV5-1|TRBD2
CASSSSAGLADRFLYEQYF
TGCGCCAGCAGCTCTTCCGCGGGACTAGCGGACCGTTTTTTATACGAGCAGTACTTC
>NA|TRBJ2-6|TRBV5-1|TRBD2
CASSLRLAGVGANVLTF
TGCGCCAGCAGCTTGAGACTAGCGGGAGTTGGGGCCAACGTCCTGACTTTC
>NA|TRBJ2-7|TRBV6-5|NA
CASKGGSYEQYF
TGTGCCAGCAAGGGAGGATCCTACGAGCAGTACTTC
>NA|TRBJ2-3|TRBV10-2|NA
CASSEGVASDTQYF
TGCGCCAGCAGTGAAGGAGTGGCCTCAGATACGCAGTATTTT
>NA|TRBJ1-4|TRBV18|NA
CASSPYRASSREKLFF
TGTGCCAGCTCACCGTACAGGGCAAGTTCTCGTGAAAAACTGTTTTTT
>NA|TRBJ1-1|TRBV27|NA
CASSYTQGASEAFF
TGTGCCAGCAGTTACACACAGGGAGCCTCCGAAGCTTTCTTT
>NA|TRBJ2-7|TRBV27|TRBD2
CASSKNSGRRSYEQYF
TGTGCCAGCAGTAAAAATAGCGGGAGGCGCTCCTACGAGCAGTACTTC
>NA|TRBJ1-1|TRBV19|NA
CASSPRAGDTEAFF
TGTGCCAGTAGTCCCCGAGCGGGGGACACTGAAGCTTTCTTT